Detailed here is one T cell receptor beta chain. Germline CDR1 and CDR2: LNHDA and SQIVND (reference sequence). Trimming took 7 bases from V and 2 from J, leaving 15 bases between them. The CDR3 runs 14 residues. The data originate from a study of blood T cell repertoires in COVID-19. Study-wide background: Sites in the United States, Italy and Spain provided acute and convalescent COVID-19 samples.

As handled by the study authors: From reference gene primer amplification, estimates of nucleated cell counts were derived. Here immunoSEQ multiplex PCR was the method, and the copy in TCRdb shows in-frame clones only, minus some. V and J calls and clone size follow that table, whereas D and trimming were derived from the DNA. This table holds around 69,000 clones, around 82% found once. The V gene is TRBV19, the J gene TRBJ2-7; TRBD2 might be the D (6 bases). Sequencing was carried out using peripheral blood. The sequence came from a man between 50 and 59 years old with active COVID-19. The CDR3 spells CASNAAGGTYEQYF. The CDR3 DNA reads as TGTGCCAGTAACGCGGCAGGAGGGACCTACGAGCAGTACTTC.